This T cell receptor (beta chain) was obtained from a study of control samples from healthy donors and cancer patients. Trimming stripped 4 bases from V and 9 bases from J, with 18 bases between. The CDR3 sequence is 14 residues long. The germline V gene encodes CDR1 MGHRA and CDR2 YSYEKL. TCRdb keeps only in-frame clones here, not all; method: immunoSEQ multiplex PCR. The sample shows 150,000 to 200,000 clones, 92% of them seen only once. The clonotype originates from a woman aged 25 to 39 in good health. This chain connects TRBV4-1 to TRBJ2-5; D is unresolved. The specimen was blood. The CDR3 region is CASSRAALVGSQYF. CDR3 in DNA: TGCGCCAGCAGCCGAGCTGCTCTGGTGGGCTCCCAGTACTTC.